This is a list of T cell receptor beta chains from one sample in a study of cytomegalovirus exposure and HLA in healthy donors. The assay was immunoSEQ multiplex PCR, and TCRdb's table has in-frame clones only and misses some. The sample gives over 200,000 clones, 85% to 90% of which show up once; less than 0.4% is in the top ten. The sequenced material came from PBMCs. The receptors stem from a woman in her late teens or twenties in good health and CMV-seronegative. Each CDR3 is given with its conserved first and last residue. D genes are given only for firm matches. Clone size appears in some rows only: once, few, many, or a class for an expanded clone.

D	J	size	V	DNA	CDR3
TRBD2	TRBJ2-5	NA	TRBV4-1	TGCGCCAGCAGCCCAGCCGGGACTAGCGGGACAGAGACCCAGTACTTC	CASSPAGTSGTETQYF
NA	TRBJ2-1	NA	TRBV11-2	TGTGCCAGCAGCCCGGTCCACAGGGCCGACAATGAGCAGTTCTTC	CASSPVHRADNEQFF
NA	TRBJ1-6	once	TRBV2	TGTGCCAGCAGTGGGGCCGCCGAATTGGGTTCACCCCTCCACTTT	CASSGAAELGSPLHF
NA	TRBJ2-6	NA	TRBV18	TGTGCCAGCTCACCACGGCAGGGGGGCATAGGGGCCAACGTCCTGACTTTC	CASSPRQGGIGANVLTF
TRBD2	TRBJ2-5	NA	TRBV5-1	TGCGCCAGCAGCACTGGCCGGGGGGGAGGAGAGACCCAGTACTTC	CASSTGRGGGETQYF
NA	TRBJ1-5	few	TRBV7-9	TGTGCCAGCAGTTATAGCAATCAGCCCCAGCATTTT	CASSYSNQPQHF
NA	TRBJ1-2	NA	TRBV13	TGTGCCAGCAGCTTAGGGGCTAGCTATGGCTACACCTTC	CASSLGASYGYTF
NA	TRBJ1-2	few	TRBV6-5	TGTGCCAGCAGTTACTCGAGTCTGTCCAACTATGGCTACACCTTC	CASSYSSLSNYGYTF
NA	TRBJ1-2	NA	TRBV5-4	TGTGCCAGCAGCCTAGATAGGGGCTACACCTTC	CASSLDRGYTF
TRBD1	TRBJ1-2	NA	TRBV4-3	TGCGCCAGCAGCCCCGCCCTAACAGGGGATAGCGGCTACACCTTC	CASSPALTGDSGYTF
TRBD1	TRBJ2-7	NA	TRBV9	TGTGCCAGCAGCGGGGGGGGACAGGGTTACGAGCAGTACTTC	CASSGGGQGYEQYF
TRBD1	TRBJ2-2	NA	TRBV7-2	TGTGCCAGCAGCTTACAGGGGGCGATCACCGGGGAGCTGTTTTTT	CASSLQGAITGELFF
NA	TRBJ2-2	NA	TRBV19	TGTGCCAGTAGTACTCGACAGAACCCCACCGGGGAGCTGTTTTTT	CASSTRQNPTGELFF
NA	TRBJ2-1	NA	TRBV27	TGTGCCAGCAGTTCCGAGATAGGGAACGGGGTCGGTGAGCAGTTCTTC	CASSSEIGNGVGEQFF
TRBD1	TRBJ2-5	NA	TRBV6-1	TGTGCCACCCGGGACAGGGGGGTGGAGACCCAGTACTTC	CATRDRGVETQYF
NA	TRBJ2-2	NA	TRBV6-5	TGTGCCAGCAGCCTCTCCACCGGGGAGCTGTTTTTT	CASSLSTGELFF
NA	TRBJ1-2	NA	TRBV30	TGTGCCAGTGACAGTCCCCAGGGCTACACCTTC	CASDSPQGYTF
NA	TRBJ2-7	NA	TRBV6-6	TGTGCCAGCAGCGCCACAGACGAGCAGTACTTC	CASSATDEQYF
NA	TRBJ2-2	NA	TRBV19	TGTGCCAGCCAGGGGCAGCCTAGAACCGGGGAGCTGTTTTTT	CASQGQPRTGELFF